These 13 T cell receptor beta chains were all obtained from the same sample, sequenced in a study of CD8 T cells in Susac syndrome. Reverse transcription of roughly 0.5 to 1 ug RNA was carried out with random hexamers. TCRdb reanalysed the immunoSEQ multiplex PCR reads using MiXCR and keeps one entry per CDR3 protein. This sample has fewer than 90,000 distinct CDR3 sequences, with approximately 93% found just once. The sequencing sample was made of CD8+ T cells from PBMCs. Every receptor here comes from a human donor with Susac syndrome.

The V call is TRBV5-1, the J call TRBJ2-7; TRBD2 agrees at 10 bases. J gave up 3 bases and V 0 bases, and 9 bases lay outside the gene matches. The CDR3 is 17 residues long. Germline lookup yields CDR1 SGHRS and CDR2 YFSETQ. The CDR3 nucleotides are TGCGCCAGCAGCTTGGGGCTCTCTAGCGGGGGTAGCTACGAGCAGTACTTC. It codes for CASSLGLSSGGSYEQYF. Drawing the rest from reference TRBV5-1 and TRBJ2-7, the complete variable domain is KAGVTQTPRYLIKTRGQQVTLSCSPISGHRSVSWYQQTPGQGLQFLFEYFSETQRNKGNFPGRFSGRQFSNSRSEMNVSTLELGDSALYLCASSLGLSSGGSYEQYFGPGTRLTVT.

This rearrangement joins TRBV5-1 to TRBJ2-6; D might be TRBD1 (5 bases). The CDR3 loop spans 19 amino acids. The germline V gene has CDR1 SGHRS and CDR2 YFSETQ. Deletions cut 0 bases from V and 0 bases from J, with 16 bases between. Written as DNA, the CDR3 is TGCGCCAGCAGCTTGGGGACATCACCTTCCCTCTCTGGGGCCAACGTCCTGACTTTC. It specifies CASSLGTSPSLSGANVLTF.

The CDR3 loop is CASRKQGVRVDTQYF. The CDR3 DNA follows: TGTGCCAGCAGAAAACAGGGAGTCCGGGTGGATACGCAGTATTTT. V usage is TRBV27 and J usage is TRBJ2-3; a weak D match, TRBD1 (6 bases). The CDR3 sequence is 15 residues long. V was cut by 6 bases and J by 6 bases, with 19 bases left in between. Per the germline V gene, CDR1 is MNHEY and CDR2 is SMNVEV (reference sequence).

The genes are TRBV4-1 and TRBJ2-3, with a possible D match to TRBD1 (5 bases). V was clipped by 0 bases and J by 6 bases, with 10 bases between them. This CDR3 is 14 amino acids long. Germline CDR1 is MGHRA and CDR2 is YSYEKL. The CDR3 bases are TGCGCCAGCAGCCAAGAGGGGCCTCCCGATACGCAGTATTTT. Translating it yields CASSQEGPPDTQYF.

The V and J genes are TRBV6-5 and TRBJ1-2; D gene uncertain. The V and J ends lost 4 bases and 2 bases respectively, with 17 bases between them. CDR1 and CDR2 from the germline V gene are MNHEY and SVGAGI. The CDR3 consists of 16 residues. CDR3 amino acids: CASSFSAGSFNYGYTF. The CDR3, as DNA: TGTGCCAGCAGTTTCTCAGCGGGATCCTTCAACTATGGCTACACCTTC.

This clonotype was found once. The chain couples TRBV6-1 to TRBJ2-6; TRBD1 agrees at 11 bases. CDR3 length: 17 amino acids. Trimming removed 6 bases from V and 1 base from J; junction bases left unmatched: 5. CDR1 is MNHNS, CDR2 SASEGT, per germline. The DNA for the CDR3 is TGTGCCAGCAGAGGGACAGGGGGTGAATCTGGGGCCAACGTCCTGACTTTC. It translates to CASRGTGGESGANVLTF.

This clonotype was counted a single time. This sequence joins TRBV7-9 and TRBJ1-1; D perhaps matches TRBD1 (6 bases). The V gene's germline CDR1 is SEHNR and CDR2 FQNEAQ (reference sequence). With 10 bases removed from V and 6 bases from J, the gap between germline ends came to 18 bases. The CDR3 spans 13 residues. The CDR3 spells CATGAGGQAEAFF. CDR3 in DNA: TGTGCCACAGGAGCGGGGGGGCAGGCTGAAGCTTTCTTT.

V gene TRBV27 combines with J gene TRBJ2-7; D is uncertain. The CDR3 extends over 16 amino acids. V lost 0 bases, J lost 2 bases, and 14 bases lay in between. Germline V gene lookup returns CDR1 MNHEY and CDR2 SMNVEV (reference sequence). The chain's CDR3 is CASSLSLITLAYEQYF. In DNA form, the CDR3 reads TGTGCCAGCAGTTTATCCCTCATAACCCTAGCCTACGAGCAGTACTTC.

The rearrangement joins TRBV20-1 to TRBJ2-3, with TRBD1 identical over 7 bases. J lost 0 bases, V lost 3 bases, and 6 bases had no gene match. CDR1 is DFQATT and CDR2 is SNEGSKA in the germline V gene (reference sequence). This CDR3 has 15 residues. Here the CDR3 reads CSAREWDRSTDTQYF. The CDR3 bases are TGCAGTGCTAGGGAATGGGACAGAAGCACAGATACGCAGTATTTT.

The chain couples TRBV9 to TRBJ1-2; D is unresolved. Trimming removed 0 bases from V and 9 bases from J, with 15 bases in between. Germline V lookup: CDR1 SGDLS, CDR2 YYNGEE. The CDR3 has 14 residues. The CDR3 loop is CASSVGMRAERYTF. In DNA, the CDR3 is TGTGCCAGCAGCGTAGGCATGAGGGCGGAGCGCTACACCTTC.

The rearrangement uses TRBV3-1 and TRBJ2-1, with D hard to call. The CDR3 is made up of 12 amino acids. Germline V gives CDR1 LGHDT, CDR2 YNNKEL (reference sequence). Trimming removed 0 bases from V and 15 bases from J, with 12 bases in between. The CDR3 reads CASSQETRPPFF. Written as DNA, the CDR3 is TGTGCCAGCAGCCAAGAGACGAGACCCCCGTTCTTC.

The chain combines TRBV30 with TRBJ2-5, with 8 bases aligning to TRBD2. There are 13 residues in the CDR3. Trimming at V came to 5 bases and at J to 5 bases, leaving 7 bases not matched to a gene. The germline gives CDR1 GTSNPN, CDR2 SVGIG (reference sequence). CDR3 residues: CAWAGGRGETQYF. CDR3 DNA sequence: TGTGCCTGGGCGGGGGGAAGGGGGGAGACCCAGTACTTC.

The chain has TRBV3-1 and TRBJ2-2, with D unresolved. CDR3 length: 13 residues. The germline gives CDR1 LGHDT, CDR2 YNNKEL (reference sequence). V was trimmed by 4 bases and J by 6 bases, leaving 9 bases between them. The CDR3 here is CASSPQPAGELFF. CDR3 DNA: TGTGCCAGCAGCCCTCAACCGGCCGGGGAGCTGTTTTTT.